A single sample gave rise to the 7 T cell receptor beta chains below, sequenced in a study of T cell responses to AZD1222 COVID-19 vaccine. Data came from immunoSEQ multiplex PCR; TCRdb stores just in-frame clones and leaves some out. The table records around 80,000 clones, 88% of them present only once. The sample consisted of peripheral blood, taken on day 0 of AZD1222 vaccination. The receptors here all came from an adult in good health.

The rearrangement uses TRBV12-3 or TRBV12-4 and TRBJ2-3; possibly TRBD1 or TRBD2 for D (5 bases each). The CDR3 covers 13 residues. V lost 6 bases and J lost 11, with 18 bases in between. For the CDR3, the DNA is TGTGCCAGCAGCCCTGGTGGGGACGGTGAGCAGTATTTT. Encoded protein: CASSPGGDGEQYF.

This chain uses TRBV28 with TRBJ1-5; no clear D gene. The germline V and J ends were trimmed by 3 bases and 1 base, with 7 bases remaining between them. This CDR3 spans 14 amino acids. Per germline, CDR1 MDHEN and CDR2 SYDVKM. The CDR3 DNA is TGTGCCAGCAGTTTGTGGCAGAGCAATCAGCCCCAGCATTTT. Translated: CASSLWQSNQPQHF.

This chain links TRBV9 with TRBJ1-6; 7 nucleotides line up with TRBD1. V shed 4 bases and J 6 bases; nucleotides not matched to a gene: 7. The CDR3 consists of 15 residues. Per the germline V gene, CDR1 is SGDLS and CDR2 is YYNGEE. CDR3 coding DNA: TGTGCCAGCAGCCGGCAGGGGGGGGTTAATTCACCCCTCCACTTT. Translating gives CASSRQGGVNSPLHF.

The rearrangement joins TRBV4-2 to TRBJ2-1, with D maybe TRBD2 (6 bases). The CDR3 spans 15 residues. Per the germline V gene, CDR1 is LGHNA and CDR2 is YNFKEQ. Trimming left V 1 base short and J 1 base short, with 8 bases between. The CDR3 region has the DNA TGTGCCAGCAGCCAAGGGGCGGGATCCTACAATGAGCAGTTCTTC. Its protein is CASSQGAGSYNEQFF.

This rearrangement joins TRBV5-1 to TRBJ2-5; 9 positions match TRBD1. CDR3 length: 14 residues. The V gene's germline CDR1 is SGHRS and CDR2 YFSETQ. Trimming removed 0 bases from V and 6 bases from J; junction bases left unmatched: 3. CDR3 coding DNA: TGCGCCAGCAGCTTGGGGGACAGGGAGAAGACCCAGTACTTC. Translation gives CASSLGDREKTQYF.

The chain joins TRBV19 to TRBJ2-1; 9 nucleotides match TRBD1. The germline V gene encodes CDR1 LNHDA and CDR2 SQIVND (reference sequence). The CDR3 runs to 14 residues. With 4 bases clipped from V and 6 bases from J, the junction kept 4 bases outside the gene matches. The CDR3, as DNA: TGTGCCAGTAGTACCCGGGACAGGGTCAATGAGCAGTTCTTC. It specifies CASSTRDRVNEQFF.

This rearrangement joins TRBV6-5 to TRBJ2-1, with D perhaps matching TRBD1 (6 bases). Germline values: CDR1 MNHEY, CDR2 SVGAGI. The CDR3 sequence is 13 residues long. V lost 10 bases and J 7 bases, leaving 17 bases between the germline ends. CDR3 residues: CATTRGGENEQFF. CDR3 DNA sequence: TGTGCCACCACGAGAGGGGGAGAGAATGAGCAGTTCTTC.